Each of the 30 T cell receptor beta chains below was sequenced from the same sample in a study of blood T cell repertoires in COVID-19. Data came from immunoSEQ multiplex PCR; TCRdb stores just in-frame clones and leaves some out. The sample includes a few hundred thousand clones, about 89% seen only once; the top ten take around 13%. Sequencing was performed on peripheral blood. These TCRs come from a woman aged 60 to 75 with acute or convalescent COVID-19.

CDR3 DNA: TGTGCCAGCAGTTTATCGGTCCTAGCGGGAGGGCCCTCGGTTTGGGAGACCCAGTACTTC. The encoded protein is CASSLSVLAGGPSVWETQYF. The V call is TRBV27, the J call TRBJ2-5; 12 bases fit TRBD2. Germline CDR1 reads MNHEY; CDR2 reads SMNVEV (reference sequence). After removal of 0 bases from V and 5 bases from J, the junction contained 16 bases not matched to a gene. This CDR3 is 20 amino acids long.

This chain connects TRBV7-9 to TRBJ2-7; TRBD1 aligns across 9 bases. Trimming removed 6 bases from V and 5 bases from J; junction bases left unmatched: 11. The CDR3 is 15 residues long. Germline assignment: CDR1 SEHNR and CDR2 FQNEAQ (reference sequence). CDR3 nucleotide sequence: TGTGCCAGCAGGCGACAGGGGGGCCCAATGGACGAGCAGTACTTC. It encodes CASRRQGGPMDEQYF. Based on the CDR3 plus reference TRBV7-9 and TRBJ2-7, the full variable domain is DTGVSQNPRHKITKRGQNVTFRCDPISEHNRLYWYRQTLGQGPEFLTYFQNEAQLEKSRLLSDRFSAERPKGSFSTLEIQRTEQGDSAMYLCASRRQGGPMDEQYFGPGTRLTVT.

In DNA, the CDR3 is TGTGCCAGCAGTTCTTTCGGCAGGGGGCACAGAAACACCATATATTTT. Protein sequence: CASSSFGRGHRNTIYF. V gene TRBV28 combines with J gene TRBJ1-3; the match to TRBD1 covers 8 bases. This CDR3 contains 16 residues. Germline CDR1 is MDHEN and CDR2 is SYDVKM. Trimming took 4 bases from V and 5 from J; bases not matched to a gene: 10. The full variable domain, rest sourced from reference TRBV28 and TRBJ1-3, is DVKVTQSSRYLVKRTGEKVFLECVQDMDHENMFWYRQDPGLGLRLIYFSYDVKMKEKGDIPEGYSVSREKKERFSLILESASTNQTSMYLCASSSFGRGHRNTIYFGEGSWLTVV.

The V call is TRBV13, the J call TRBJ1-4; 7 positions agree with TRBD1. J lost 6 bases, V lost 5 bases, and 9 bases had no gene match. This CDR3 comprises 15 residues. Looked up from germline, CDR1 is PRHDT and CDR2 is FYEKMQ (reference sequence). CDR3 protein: CASSLKTGMDEKLFF. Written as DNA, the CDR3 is TGTGCCAGCAGCCTAAAGACAGGGATGGATGAAAAACTGTTTTTT.

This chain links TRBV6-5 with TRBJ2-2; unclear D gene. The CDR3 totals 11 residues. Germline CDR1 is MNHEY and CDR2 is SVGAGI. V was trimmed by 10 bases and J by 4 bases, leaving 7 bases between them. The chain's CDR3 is CATLSTGELFF. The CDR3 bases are TGTGCCACCCTTTCCACCGGGGAGCTGTTTTTT.

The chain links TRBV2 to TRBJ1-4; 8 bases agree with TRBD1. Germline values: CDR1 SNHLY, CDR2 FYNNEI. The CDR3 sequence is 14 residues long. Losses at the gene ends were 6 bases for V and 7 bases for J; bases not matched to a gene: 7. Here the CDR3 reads CASRRTGRGEKLFF. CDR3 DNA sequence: TGTGCCAGCAGAAGGACAGGGAGGGGTGAAAAACTGTTTTTT.

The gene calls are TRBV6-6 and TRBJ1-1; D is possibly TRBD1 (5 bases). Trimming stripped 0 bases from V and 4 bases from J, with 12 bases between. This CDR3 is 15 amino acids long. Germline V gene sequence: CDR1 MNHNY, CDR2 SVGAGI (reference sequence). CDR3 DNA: TGTGCCAGCAGTTACTCAGGAGCGGGGACCACTGAAGCTTTCTTT. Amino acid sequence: CASSYSGAGTTEAFF.

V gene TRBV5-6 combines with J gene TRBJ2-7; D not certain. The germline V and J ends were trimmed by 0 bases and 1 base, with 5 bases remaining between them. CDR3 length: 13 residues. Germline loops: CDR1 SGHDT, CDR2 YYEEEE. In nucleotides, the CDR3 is TGTGCCAGCAGCTTGGCTTCGTCCTACGAGCAGTACTTC. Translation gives CASSLASSYEQYF. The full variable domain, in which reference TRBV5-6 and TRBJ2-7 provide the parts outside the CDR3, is DAGVTQSPTHLIKTRGQQVTLRCSPKSGHDTVSWYQQALGQGPQFIFQYYEEEERQRGNFPDRFSGHQFPNYSSELNVNALLLGDSALYLCASSLASSYEQYFGPGTRLTVT.

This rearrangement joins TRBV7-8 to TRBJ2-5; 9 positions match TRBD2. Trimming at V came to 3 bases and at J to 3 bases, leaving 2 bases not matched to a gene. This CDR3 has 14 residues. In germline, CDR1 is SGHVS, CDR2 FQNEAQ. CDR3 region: CASSFSSGKETQYF. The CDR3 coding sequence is TGTGCCAGCAGCTTTTCTAGCGGGAAAGAGACCCAGTACTTC.

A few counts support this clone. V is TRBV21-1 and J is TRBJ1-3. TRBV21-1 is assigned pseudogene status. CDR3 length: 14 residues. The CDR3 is CASKITSSGNTIYF. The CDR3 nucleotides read TGTGCCAGCAAGATAACTAGCTCTGGAAACACCATATATTTT.

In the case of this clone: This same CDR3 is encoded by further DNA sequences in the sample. CDR3 amino acids: CASSRTGGNYGYTF. CDR3 DNA sequence: TGTGCCAGCAGTAGGACAGGGGGCAACTATGGCTACACCTTC. This rearrangement joins TRBV28 to TRBJ1-2; 11 nucleotides agree with TRBD1. Germline V gene sequence: CDR1 MDHEN, CDR2 SYDVKM. This CDR3 comprises 14 residues. V was clipped by 5 bases and J by 2 bases; unmatched bases: 1.

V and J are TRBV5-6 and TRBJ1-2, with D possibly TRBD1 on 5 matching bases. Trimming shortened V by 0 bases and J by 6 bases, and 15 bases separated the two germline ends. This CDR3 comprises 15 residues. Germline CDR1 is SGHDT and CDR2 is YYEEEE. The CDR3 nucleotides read TGTGCCAGCAGCTTGGTTCAGGGTGCGTGGGATGGCTACACCTTC. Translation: CASSLVQGAWDGYTF. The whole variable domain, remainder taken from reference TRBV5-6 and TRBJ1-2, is DAGVTQSPTHLIKTRGQQVTLRCSPKSGHDTVSWYQQALGQGPQFIFQYYEEEERQRGNFPDRFSGHQFPNYSSELNVNALLLGDSALYLCASSLVQGAWDGYTFGSGTRLTVV.

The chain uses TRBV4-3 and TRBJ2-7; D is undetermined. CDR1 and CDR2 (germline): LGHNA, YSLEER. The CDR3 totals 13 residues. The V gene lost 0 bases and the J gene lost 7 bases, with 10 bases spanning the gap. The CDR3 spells CASSQDSRGEQYF. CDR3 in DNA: TGCGCCAGCAGCCAAGATTCCAGAGGAGAGCAGTACTTC.

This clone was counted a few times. CDR3 sequence: CASSRPQDEQYF. Here the CDR3 DNA reads TGTGCCAGCAGCCGGCCCCAGGACGAGCAGTACTTC. The chain is built from TRBV11-2 and TRBJ2-7, with no clear D. The CDR3 runs 12 residues. CDR1 SGHAT and CDR2 FQNNGV come from the germline V gene. Trimming took 5 bases from V and 5 from J, leaving 10 bases between them.

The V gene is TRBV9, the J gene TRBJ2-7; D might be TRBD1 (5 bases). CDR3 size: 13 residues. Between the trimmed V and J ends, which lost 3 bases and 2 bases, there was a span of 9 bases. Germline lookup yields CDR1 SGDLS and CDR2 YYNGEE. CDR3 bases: TGTGCCAGCAGCGGGACATTCCCCTACGAGCAGTACTTC. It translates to CASSGTFPYEQYF.

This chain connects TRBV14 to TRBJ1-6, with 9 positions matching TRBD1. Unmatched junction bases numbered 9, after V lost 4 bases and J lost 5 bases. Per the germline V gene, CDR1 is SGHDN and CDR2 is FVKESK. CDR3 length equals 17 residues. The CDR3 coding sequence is TGTGCCAGCAGCCGAGGACAGGGGCGCCCGAATAATTCACCCCTCCACTTT. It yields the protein CASSRGQGRPNNSPLHF. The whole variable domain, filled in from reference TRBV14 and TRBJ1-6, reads EAGVTQFPSHSVIEKGQTVTLRCDPISGHDNLYWYRRVMGKEIKFLLHFVKESKQDESGMPNNRFLAERTGGTYSTLKVQPAELEDSGVYFCASSRGQGRPNNSPLHFGNGTRLTVT.

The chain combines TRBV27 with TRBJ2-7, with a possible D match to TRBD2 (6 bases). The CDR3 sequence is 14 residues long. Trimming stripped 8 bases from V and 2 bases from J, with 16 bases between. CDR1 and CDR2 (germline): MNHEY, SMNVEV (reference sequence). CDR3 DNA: TGTGCCAGCTGGGAGGCGGGTGGAGCCTACGAGCAGTACTTC. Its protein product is CASWEAGGAYEQYF.

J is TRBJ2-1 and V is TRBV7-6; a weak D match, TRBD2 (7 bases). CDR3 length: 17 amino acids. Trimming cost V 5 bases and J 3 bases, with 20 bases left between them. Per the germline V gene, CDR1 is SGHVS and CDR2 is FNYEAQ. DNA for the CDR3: TGTGCCAGCAGCAGACGTCTGCGGGGGCGAAACTACAATGAGCAGTTCTTC. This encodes CASSRRLRGRNYNEQFF.

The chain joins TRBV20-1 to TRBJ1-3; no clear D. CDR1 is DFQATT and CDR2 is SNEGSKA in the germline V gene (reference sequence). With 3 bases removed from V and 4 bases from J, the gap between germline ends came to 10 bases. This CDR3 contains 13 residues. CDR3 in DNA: TGCAGTGCTAGTTTGTCGTCCGGAAACACCATATATTTT. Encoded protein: CSASLSSGNTIYF.

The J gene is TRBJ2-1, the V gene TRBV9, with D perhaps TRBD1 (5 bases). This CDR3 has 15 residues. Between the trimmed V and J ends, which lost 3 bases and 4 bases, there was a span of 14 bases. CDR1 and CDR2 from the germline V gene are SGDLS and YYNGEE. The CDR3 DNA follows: TGTGCCAGCAGCGCAGGGAATCCGGGTTACAATGAGCAGTTCTTC. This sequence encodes CASSAGNPGYNEQFF.

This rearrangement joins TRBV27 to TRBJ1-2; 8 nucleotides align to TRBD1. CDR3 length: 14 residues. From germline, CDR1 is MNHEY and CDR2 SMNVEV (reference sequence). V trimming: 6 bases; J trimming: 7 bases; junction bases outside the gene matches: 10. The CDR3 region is CASSRQQGGFGYTF. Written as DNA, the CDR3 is TGTGCCAGCAGCCGTCAACAGGGGGGATTTGGCTACACCTTC.

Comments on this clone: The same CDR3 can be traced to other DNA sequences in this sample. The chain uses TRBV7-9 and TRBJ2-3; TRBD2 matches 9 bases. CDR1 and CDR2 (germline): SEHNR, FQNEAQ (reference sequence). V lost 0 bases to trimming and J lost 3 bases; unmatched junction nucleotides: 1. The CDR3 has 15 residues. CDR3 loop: CASSLASGSTDTQYF. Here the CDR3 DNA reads TGTGCCAGCAGCTTAGCTAGCGGGAGTACAGATACGCAGTATTTT.

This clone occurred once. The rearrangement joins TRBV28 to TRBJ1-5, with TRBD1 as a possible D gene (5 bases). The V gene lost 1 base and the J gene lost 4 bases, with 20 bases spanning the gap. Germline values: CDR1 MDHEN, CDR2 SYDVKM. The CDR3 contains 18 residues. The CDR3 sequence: CASSLSPGIRGLNQPQHF. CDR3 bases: TGTGCCAGCAGTTTATCCCCAGGGATAAGAGGATTAAATCAGCCCCAGCATTTT.

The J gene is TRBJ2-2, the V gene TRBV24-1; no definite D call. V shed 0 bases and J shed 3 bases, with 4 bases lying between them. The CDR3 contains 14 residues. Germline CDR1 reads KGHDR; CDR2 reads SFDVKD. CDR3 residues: CATSDLRDTGELFF. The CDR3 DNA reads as TGTGCCACCAGTGATTTGCGGGACACCGGGGAGCTGTTTTTT.

CDR3 nucleotides: TGTGCCTCCGCCTTAGCGGGAGTCCCTGATACGCAGTATTTT. Translated: CASALAGVPDTQYF. V is TRBV5-4 and J is TRBJ2-3, with 9 bases aligning to TRBD2. Trimming took 10 bases from V and 6 from J; bases not matched to a gene: 12. Germline V gene data show CDR1 as SGHNT and CDR2 as YYREEE (reference sequence). The CDR3 is made up of 14 amino acids.

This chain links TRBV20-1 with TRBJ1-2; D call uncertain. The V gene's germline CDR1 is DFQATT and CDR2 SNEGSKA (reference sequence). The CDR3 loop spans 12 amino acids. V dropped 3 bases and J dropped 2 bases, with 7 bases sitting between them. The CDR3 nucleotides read TGCAGTGCTAGTTACAAGAACTATGGCTACACCTTC. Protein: CSASYKNYGYTF.

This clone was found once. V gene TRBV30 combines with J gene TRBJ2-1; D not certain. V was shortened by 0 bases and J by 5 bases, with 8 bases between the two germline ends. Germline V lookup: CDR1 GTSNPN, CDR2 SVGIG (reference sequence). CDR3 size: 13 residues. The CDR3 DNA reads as TGTGCCTGGAGTGTACAAGCGCACAATGAGCAGTTCTTC. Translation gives CAWSVQAHNEQFF.

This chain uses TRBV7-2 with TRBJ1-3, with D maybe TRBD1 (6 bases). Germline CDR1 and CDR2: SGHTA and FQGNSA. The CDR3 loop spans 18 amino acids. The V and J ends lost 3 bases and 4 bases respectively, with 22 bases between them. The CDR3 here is CASSLLAGAVGSGNTIYF. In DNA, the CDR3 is TGTGCCAGCAGCTTGTTGGCGGGGGCGGTAGGATCGGGAAACACCATATATTTT. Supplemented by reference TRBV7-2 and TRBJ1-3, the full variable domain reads GAGVSQSPSNKVTEKGKDVELRCDPISGHTALYWYRQSLGQGLEFLIYFQGNSAPDKSGLPSDRFSAERTGGSVSTLTIQRTQQEDSAVYLCASSLLAGAVGSGNTIYFGEGSWLTVV.

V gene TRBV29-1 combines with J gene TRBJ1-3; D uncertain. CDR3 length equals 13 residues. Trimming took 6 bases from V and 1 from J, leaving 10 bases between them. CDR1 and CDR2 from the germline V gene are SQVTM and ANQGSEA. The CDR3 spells CSVSEGSGNTIYF. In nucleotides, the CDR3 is TGCAGCGTCAGCGAGGGATCTGGAAACACCATATATTTT.

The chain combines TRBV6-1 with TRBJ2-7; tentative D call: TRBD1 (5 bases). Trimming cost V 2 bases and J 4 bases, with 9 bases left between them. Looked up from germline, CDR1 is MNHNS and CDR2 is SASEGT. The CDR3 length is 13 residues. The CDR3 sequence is CASSELQAYEQYF. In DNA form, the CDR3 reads TGTGCCAGCAGTGAACTACAGGCTTACGAGCAGTACTTC.